The entry below gives a single TCR beta chain sequence along with its context. Its antigen remains unidentified. This sample is drawn from a study of CD8+ T cells in alopecia areata. Study-wide context: Each day, treated patients took oral tofacitinib twice, at 5 to 10 mg per dose. The study, taken as a whole, reports: Scalp sequencing also captures normal skin's resident alphabeta T cells. Lesional scalp, notably in alopecia totalis/universalis, had clonality above that of normal scalp.

Treatment denoted: oral pan-JAK inhibitor, 5-10 mg twice daily. Following RNA extraction, reverse transcription yielded cDNA that acted as the sequencing template. The table came from immunoSEQ multiplex PCR; TCRdb's copy has only in-frame clones and leaves some out. The sample consists of around 290,000 clones, roughly 60% of them appearing once. The TCR was taken from a human donor with alopecia areata. The input for sequencing was CD4+ T cells sorted from blood, taken at week 24, from a patient treated with tofacitinib.

The CDR3 region is CASSLGDRIESSGYTF. CDR3 DNA sequence: TGCGCCAGCAGCTTGGGGGACAGGATCGAATCCTCCGGCTACACCTTC. The J gene is TRBJ1-2, the V gene TRBV5-1, with 8 bases lining up with TRBD1. Germline CDR1 is SGHRS and CDR2 is YFSETQ. V was pared by 0 bases and J by 8 bases, with 12 bases of the junction left unmatched. The CDR3 is 16 residues long.